This record covers a single T cell receptor beta chain. What it binds is not known. Version v3.0 of the immunoSEQ assay ran at survey level. Profiled with immunoSEQ multiplex PCR; TCRdb holds only in-frame clones, not every one. The sample consists of 20,000 to 25,000 clones, roughly 86% of them appearing once. The data derive from a study of long-term antiretroviral therapy in people with HIV. Study conclusions and caveats: Relative to control repertoires, HIV repertoires exhibited narrower CDR3 length ranges.

This CDR3 has 16 residues. The germline V gene encodes CDR1 WNHNN and CDR2 SYGVQD (reference sequence). Trimming stripped 3 bases from V and 3 bases from J, with 16 bases between. This material consisted of unsorted PBMCs, taken 1.3 years after starting antiretroviral therapy. This chain links TRBV10-1 with TRBJ2-3; no clear D. This sequence originates from a man aged 55-75 years with HIV. The CDR3 loop is CASSDPTSGRTDTQYF. CDR3 nucleotide sequence: TGCGCCAGCAGTGATCCGACATCTGGACGGACAGATACGCAGTATTTT.